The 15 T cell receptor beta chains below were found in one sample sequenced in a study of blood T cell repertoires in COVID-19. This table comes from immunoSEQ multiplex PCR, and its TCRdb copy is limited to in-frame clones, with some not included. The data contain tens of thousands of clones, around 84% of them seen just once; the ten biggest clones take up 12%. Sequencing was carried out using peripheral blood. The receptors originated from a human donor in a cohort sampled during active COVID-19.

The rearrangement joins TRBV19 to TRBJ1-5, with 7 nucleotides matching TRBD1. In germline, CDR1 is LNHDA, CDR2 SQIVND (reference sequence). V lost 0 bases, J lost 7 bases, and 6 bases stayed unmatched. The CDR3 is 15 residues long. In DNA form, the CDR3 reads TGTGCCAGTAGTATAGATCCAGGGGGATACCAGCCCCAGCATTTT. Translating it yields CASSIDPGGYQPQHF.

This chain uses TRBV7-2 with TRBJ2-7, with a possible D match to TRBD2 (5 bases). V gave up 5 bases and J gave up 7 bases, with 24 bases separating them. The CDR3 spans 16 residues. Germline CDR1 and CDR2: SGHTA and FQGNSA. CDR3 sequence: CASSQTFGDRGLEQYF. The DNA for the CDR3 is TGTGCCAGCAGCCAGACTTTCGGGGATAGAGGTTTGGAGCAGTACTTC.

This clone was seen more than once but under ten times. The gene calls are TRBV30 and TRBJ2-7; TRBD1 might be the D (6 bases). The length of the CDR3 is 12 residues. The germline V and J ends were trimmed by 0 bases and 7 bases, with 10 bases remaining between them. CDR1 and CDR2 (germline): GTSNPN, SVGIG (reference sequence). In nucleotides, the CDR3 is TGTGCCTGGAGTGTAGTCGGGACAGAGCAGTACTTC. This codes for CAWSVVGTEQYF.

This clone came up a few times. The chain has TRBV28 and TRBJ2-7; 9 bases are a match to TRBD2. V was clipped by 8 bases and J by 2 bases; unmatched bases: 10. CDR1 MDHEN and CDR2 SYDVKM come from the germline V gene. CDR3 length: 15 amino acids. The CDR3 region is CASGLAGPRAYEQYF. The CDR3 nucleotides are TGTGCCAGCGGCCTAGCGGGACCTCGTGCCTACGAGCAGTACTTC.

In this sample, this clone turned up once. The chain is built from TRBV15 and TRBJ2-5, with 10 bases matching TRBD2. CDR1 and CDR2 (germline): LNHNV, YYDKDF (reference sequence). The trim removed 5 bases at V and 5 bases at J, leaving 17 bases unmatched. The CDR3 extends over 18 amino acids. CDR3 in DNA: TGTGCCACCAGCCCCCACCGGTCAAGCGGGAGGGCCGGGGAGACCCAGTACTTC. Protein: CATSPHRSSGRAGETQYF.

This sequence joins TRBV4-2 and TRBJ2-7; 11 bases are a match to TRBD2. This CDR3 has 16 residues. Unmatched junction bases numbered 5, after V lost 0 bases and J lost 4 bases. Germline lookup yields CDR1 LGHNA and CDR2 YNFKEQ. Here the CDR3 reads CASSQDHRTSGYEQYF. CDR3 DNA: TGTGCCAGCAGCCAAGATCATCGGACTAGCGGGTACGAGCAGTACTTC.

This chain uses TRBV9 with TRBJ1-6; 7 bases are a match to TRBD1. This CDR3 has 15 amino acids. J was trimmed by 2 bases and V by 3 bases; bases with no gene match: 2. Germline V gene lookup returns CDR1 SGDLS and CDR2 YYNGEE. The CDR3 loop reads CASSAGTAYNSPLHF. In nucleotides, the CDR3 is TGTGCCAGCAGCGCCGGGACAGCCTATAATTCACCCCTCCACTTT.

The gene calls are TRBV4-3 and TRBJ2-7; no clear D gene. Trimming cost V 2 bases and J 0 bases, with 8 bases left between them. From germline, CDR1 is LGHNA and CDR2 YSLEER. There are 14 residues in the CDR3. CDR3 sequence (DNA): TGCGCCAGCAGCCAATACTCAGGCTCCTACGAGCAGTACTTC. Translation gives CASSQYSGSYEQYF.

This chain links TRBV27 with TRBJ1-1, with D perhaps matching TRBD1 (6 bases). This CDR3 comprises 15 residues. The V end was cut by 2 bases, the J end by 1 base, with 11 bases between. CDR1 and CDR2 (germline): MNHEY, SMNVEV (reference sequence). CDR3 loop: CASSLALQGNTEAFF. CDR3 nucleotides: TGTGCCAGCAGTTTAGCGTTACAGGGGAACACTGAAGCTTTCTTT.

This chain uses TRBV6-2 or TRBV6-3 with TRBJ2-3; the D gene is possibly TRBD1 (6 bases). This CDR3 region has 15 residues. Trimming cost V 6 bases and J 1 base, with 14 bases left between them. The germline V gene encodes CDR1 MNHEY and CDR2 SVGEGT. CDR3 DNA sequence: TGTGCCAGCAGCTCAACAGGGATCGGCACAGATACGCAGTATTTT. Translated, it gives CASSSTGIGTDTQYF.

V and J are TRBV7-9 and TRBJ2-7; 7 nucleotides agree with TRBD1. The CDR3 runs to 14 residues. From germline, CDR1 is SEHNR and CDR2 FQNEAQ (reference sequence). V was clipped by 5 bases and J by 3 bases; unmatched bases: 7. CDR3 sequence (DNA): TGTGCCAGCAGCCCCGGGACAGCCCTCTACGAGCAGTACTTC. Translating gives CASSPGTALYEQYF. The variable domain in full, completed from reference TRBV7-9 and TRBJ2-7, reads DTGVSQNPRHKITKRGQNVTFRCDPISEHNRLYWYRQTLGQGPEFLTYFQNEAQLEKSRLLSDRFSAERPKGSFSTLEIQRTEQGDSAMYLCASSPGTALYEQYFGPGTRLTVT.

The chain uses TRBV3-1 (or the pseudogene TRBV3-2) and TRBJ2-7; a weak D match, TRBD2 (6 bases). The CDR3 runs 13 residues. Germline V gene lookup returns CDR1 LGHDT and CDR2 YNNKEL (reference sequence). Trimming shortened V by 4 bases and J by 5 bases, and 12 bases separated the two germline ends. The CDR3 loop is CASSPGSINEQYF. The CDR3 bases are TGTGCCAGCAGCCCCGGGAGTATCAACGAGCAGTACTTC.

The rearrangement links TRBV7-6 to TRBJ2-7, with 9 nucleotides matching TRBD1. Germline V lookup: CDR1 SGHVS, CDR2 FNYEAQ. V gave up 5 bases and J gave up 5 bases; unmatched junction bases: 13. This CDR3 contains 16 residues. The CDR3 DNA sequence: TGTGCCAGCAGCCAGCCCGGGACAGGGAGTTTTCACGAGCAGTACTTC. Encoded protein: CASSQPGTGSFHEQYF. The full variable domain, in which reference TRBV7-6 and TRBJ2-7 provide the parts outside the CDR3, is GAGVSQSPRYKVTKRGQDVALRCDPISGHVSLYWYRQALGQGPEFLTYFNYEAQQDKSGLPNDRFSAERPEGSISTLTIQRTEQRDSAMYRCASSQPGTGSFHEQYFGPGTRLTVT.

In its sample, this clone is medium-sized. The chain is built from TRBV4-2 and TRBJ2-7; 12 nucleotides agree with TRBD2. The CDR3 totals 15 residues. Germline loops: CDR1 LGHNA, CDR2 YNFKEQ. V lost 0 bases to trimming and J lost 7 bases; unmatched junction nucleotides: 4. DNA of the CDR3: TGTGCCAGCAGCCAAGATCTGGGGACTAGCGGGGAGCAGTACTTC. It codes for CASSQDLGTSGEQYF.

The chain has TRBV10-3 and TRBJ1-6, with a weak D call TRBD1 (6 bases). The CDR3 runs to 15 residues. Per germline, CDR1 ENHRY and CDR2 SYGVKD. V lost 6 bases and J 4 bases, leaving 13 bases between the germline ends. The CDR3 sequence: CAIRPTGQYNSPLHF. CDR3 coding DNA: TGTGCCATCAGGCCTACCGGACAGTATAATTCACCCCTCCACTTT.